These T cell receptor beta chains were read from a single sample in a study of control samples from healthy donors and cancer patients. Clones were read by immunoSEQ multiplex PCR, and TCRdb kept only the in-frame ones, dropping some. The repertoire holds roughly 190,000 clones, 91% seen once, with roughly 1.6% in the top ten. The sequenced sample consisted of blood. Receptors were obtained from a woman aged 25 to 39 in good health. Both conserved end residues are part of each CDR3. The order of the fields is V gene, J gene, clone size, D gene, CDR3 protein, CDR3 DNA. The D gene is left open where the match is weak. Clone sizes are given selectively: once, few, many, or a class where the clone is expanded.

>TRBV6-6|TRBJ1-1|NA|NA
CASSYSANTEAFF
TGTGCCAGCAGTTACTCGGCGAACACTGAAGCTTTCTTT
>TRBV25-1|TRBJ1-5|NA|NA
CASSESGNSNQPQHF
TGTGCCAGCAGTGAAAGCGGGAACAGCAATCAGCCCCAGCATTTT
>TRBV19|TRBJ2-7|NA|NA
CASSIGGRADEQYF
TGTGCCAGTAGTATAGGAGGCAGGGCGGACGAGCAGTACTTC
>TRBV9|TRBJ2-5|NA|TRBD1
CASSPGTGGGETQYF
TGTGCCAGCAGCCCAGGGACAGGGGGCGGCGAGACCCAGTACTTC
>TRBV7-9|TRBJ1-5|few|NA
CASGDNSNQPQHF
TGTGCCAGCGGGGACAATAGCAATCAGCCCCAGCATTTT
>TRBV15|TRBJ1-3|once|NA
CATSRDRVALSSGNTIYF
TGTGCCACCAGCAGAGATCGTGTGGCCCTGAGCTCTGGAAACACCATATATTTT
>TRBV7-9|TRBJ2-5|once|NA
CASSLPGGETQYF
TGTGCCAGCAGCTTACCGGGTGGGGAGACCCAGTACTTC
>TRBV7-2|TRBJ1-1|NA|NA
CASSLGQNTEAFF
TGTGCCAGCAGCTTAGGTCAGAACACTGAAGCTTTCTTT
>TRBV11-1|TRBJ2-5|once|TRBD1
CASSFGDRVGETQYF
TGTGCCAGCAGCTTCGGTGACAGGGTGGGAGAGACCCAGTACTTC
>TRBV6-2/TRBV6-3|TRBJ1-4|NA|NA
CASSPRRATNEKLFF
TGTGCCAGCAGTCCCCGGCGGGCAACTAATGAAAAACTGTTTTTT
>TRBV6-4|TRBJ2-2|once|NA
CASSDYTGELFF
TGTGCCAGCAGTGACTACACCGGGGAGCTGTTTTTT
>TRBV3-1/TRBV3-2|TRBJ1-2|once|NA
CASSQDREDYGYTF
TGTGCCAGCAGCCAAGACAGGGAGGACTATGGCTACACCTTC
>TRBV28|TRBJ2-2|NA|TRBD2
CASSPGTSGRAAGELFF
TGTGCCAGCAGTCCGGGGACTAGCGGGAGGGCCGCCGGGGAGCTGTTTTTT